The 8 T cell receptor beta chains presented below share a single source sample, sequenced in a study of T cells in Graves' hyperthyroidism and ophthalmopathy. What was amplified from RNA transcripts were TCR beta CDR3 regions. TCR CDR3 regions were first amplified by RT-PCR with HTBI primers. In TCRdb, the multiplex PCR reads were re-called with MiXCR into one record per CDR3 protein. The table lists around 600,000 distinct CDR3 sequences, less than 20% of them singletons. Sequences were obtained from blood. Receptors originate from a woman in her twenties or thirties with Graves' hyperthyroidism.

This clonotype was recorded many times. The chain couples TRBV5-5 to TRBJ1-5; unclear D gene. Germline-derived CDR1 and CDR2 are SGHKS and YYEKEE (reference sequence). Deletions cut 1 base from V and 1 base from J, with 9 bases between. This CDR3 spans 15 amino acids. The CDR3 reads CASSLTVTSNQPQHF. The CDR3 coding sequence is TGTGCCAGCAGCTTGACCGTGACGAGCAATCAGCCCCAGCATTTT.

The V and J genes are TRBV30 and TRBJ2-1; the D gene could be TRBD1 or TRBD2 (5 bases each). The CDR3 runs to 15 residues. The germline V gene has CDR1 GTSNPN and CDR2 SVGIG (reference sequence). The V and J ends lost 0 bases and 0 bases respectively, with 9 bases between them. Here the CDR3 reads CAWSVVGPSYNEQFF. The CDR3 nucleotides read TGTGCCTGGAGTGTGGTGGGACCCTCCTACAATGAGCAGTTCTTC.

This clonotype was found many times. The CDR3 nucleotides are TGCGCCAGCAGCTTGGCTCAGGGGCGAGATACGCAGTATTTT. Its translation is CASSLAQGRDTQYF. The rearrangement links TRBV5-1 to TRBJ2-3; TRBD1 might be the D (6 bases). Germline CDR1 reads SGHRS; CDR2 reads YFSETQ. The CDR3 sequence is 14 residues long. Trimming left V 0 bases short and J 5 bases short, with 10 bases between.

This sequence joins TRBV5-6 and TRBJ1-4; D unclear. Trimming removed 3 bases from V and 0 bases from J, with 6 bases in between. Germline-derived CDR1 and CDR2 are SGHDT and YYEEEE. This CDR3 has 14 residues. In DNA, the CDR3 is TGTGCCAGCAGCTACGTTGCAACTAATGAAAAACTGTTTTTT. Protein product: CASSYVATNEKLFF. Looking up the rest from reference TRBV5-6 and TRBJ1-4 gives the full variable domain: DAGVTQSPTHLIKTRGQQVTLRCSPKSGHDTVSWYQQALGQGPQFIFQYYEEEERQRGNFPDRFSGHQFPNYSSELNVNALLLGDSALYLCASSYVATNEKLFFGSGTQLSVL.

Worth noting for this clonotype: A much larger clone sits a single nucleotide away, making a read error possible. V is TRBV12-3 or TRBV12-4 and J is TRBJ2-1; a possible D gene is TRBD1 (6 bases). This CDR3 spans 13 amino acids. CDR3 nucleotides: TGTGCCAGCAGAATACTAGGGGACAATGAGCGGTTCTTC. Protein sequence: CASRILGDNERFF.

This clonotype was recorded once. The V and J genes are TRBV5-1 and TRBJ1-1; D possibly corresponds to TRBD1 (5 bases). The germline V and J ends were trimmed by 7 bases and 1 base, with 8 bases remaining between them. This CDR3 is built from 12 residues. Germline CDR1 reads SGHRS; CDR2 reads YFSETQ. CDR3 in DNA: TGCGCCAGCGCCCAGGGGAACACTGAAGCTTTCTTT. Its protein product is CASAQGNTEAFF.

The rearrangement joins TRBV5-1 to TRBJ2-3, with TRBD2 identical over 10 bases. The CDR3 is 16 residues long. The germline CDR1 and CDR2 sequences are SGHRS and YFSETQ. The junction had 10 bases not matched to a gene; V was cut back by 4 bases and J by 5 bases. The CDR3 loop reads CASSPPLAGAKDTQYF. The CDR3 region has the DNA TGCGCCAGCAGCCCTCCCCTAGCGGGGGCAAAAGATACGCAGTATTTT. The full variable domain, completed using reference TRBV5-1 and TRBJ2-3, is KAGVTQTPRYLIKTRGQQVTLSCSPISGHRSVSWYQQTPGQGLQFLFEYFSETQRNKGNFPGRFSGRQFSNSRSEMNVSTLELGDSALYLCASSPPLAGAKDTQYFGPGTRLTVL.

There are many counts of this clonotype. The gene calls are TRBV6-1 and TRBJ2-3; D gene ambiguous. Deletions cut 1 base from V and 3 bases from J, with 11 bases between. Germline CDR1 reads MNHNS; CDR2 reads SASEGT. This CDR3 has 15 residues. The CDR3 is CASSEGPGMTDTQYF. The CDR3 coding sequence is TGTGCCAGCAGTGAAGGACCAGGAATGACAGATACGCAGTATTTT.